This T cell receptor beta chain was documented in a study of T cells in Graves' hyperthyroidism and ophthalmopathy. Patients with uncontrolled infections, other autoimmune diseases, pregnancy or lactation were excluded. Cells are PBMCs isolated from about 10 ml of fresh blood. Germline CDR1 SGDLS, CDR2 YYNGEE. Trimming removed 0 bases at V and 3 bases at J, with 12 bases between. This CDR3 is 15 amino acids long. Study-wide results and limits: Most thyroid clonotypes expanded above 0.001 appeared in blood too. The model identified upcoming ophthalmopathy a median 6.5 months ahead of onset.

To note about this clonotype: Its antigen is still unknown.

TCR beta CDR3 regions were amplified from RNA transcripts. Carried out on the TCR CDR3, a first-round RT-PCR used the HTBI primer set. TCRdb itself ran the multiplex PCR reads through MiXCR, one entry per CDR3 protein. The sample contains around 420,000 distinct CDR3 sequences, approximately 15% of which appear only once. The clonotype originates from a woman aged 18 to 35 with Graves' hyperthyroidism. The genes are TRBV9 and TRBJ1-2; a weak D match, TRBD1 (5 bases). Sequencing was carried out using blood. This chain's CDR3 is CASSVGAGMYYGYTF. The DNA of the CDR3 is TGTGCCAGCAGCGTAGGGGCAGGGATGTACTATGGCTACACCTTC.